This is a list of T cell receptor beta chains from one sample in a study of blood T cells in healthy people across ages. One entry per CDR3 protein, called by TCRdb with MiXCR from the 5' RACE reads. The table shows about 670,000 distinct CDR3 sequences, with approximately 52% occurring only once. Specimen: blood. The receptors were gathered from a woman older than 75 in good health. Each CDR3 is given without its conserved first and last residue. Fields, in order: V gene, D gene, J gene, CDR3 protein. A D gene is named only where the DNA matches it firmly.

v_call: TRBV5-1
d_call: -
j_call: TRBJ2-1
cdr3_aa: ASSVGGTPYNEQF

v_call: TRBV5-1
d_call: TRBD1
j_call: TRBJ2-3
cdr3_aa: ASSFWTGGTDTQY

v_call: TRBV28
d_call: TRBD2
j_call: TRBJ2-7
cdr3_aa: ASSLRPSGTRVHEQY

v_call: TRBV15
d_call: -
j_call: TRBJ2-3
cdr3_aa: ATSRAELFRTDTQY

v_call: TRBV5-1
d_call: -
j_call: TRBJ2-7
cdr3_aa: TSSFGGSYEQY

v_call: TRBV2
d_call: -
j_call: TRBJ2-7
cdr3_aa: ASSVWIEQY

v_call: TRBV29-1
d_call: TRBD2
j_call: TRBJ2-1
cdr3_aa: SVLAGGLGNEQF

v_call: TRBV28
d_call: TRBD2
j_call: TRBJ2-3
cdr3_aa: ASSRRGLAVTDTQY

v_call: TRBV7-2
d_call: -
j_call: TRBJ2-4
cdr3_aa: ASSLYQLGEQY

v_call: TRBV20-1
d_call: TRBD2
j_call: TRBJ2-3
cdr3_aa: SAPPGLAGGITSTDTQY

v_call: TRBV7-6
d_call: -
j_call: -
cdr3_aa: ASSLAPGGVYEQY

v_call: TRBV28
d_call: -
j_call: TRBJ2-7
cdr3_aa: ASKGAPREQY

v_call: TRBV30
d_call: -
j_call: TRBJ2-1
cdr3_aa: AWSTPGLWNEQF

v_call: TRBV25-1
d_call: -
j_call: TRBJ2-7
cdr3_aa: ASSPPRTYEQY

v_call: TRBV12-3/TRBV12-4
d_call: -
j_call: TRBJ2-1
cdr3_aa: ASSLGALLGAGGEQF

v_call: TRBV12-3/TRBV12-4
d_call: -
j_call: TRBJ1-1
cdr3_aa: ASSFPTDLKAF

v_call: TRBV18
d_call: -
j_call: TRBJ2-3
cdr3_aa: ASSPMDTQY

v_call: TRBV27
d_call: -
j_call: TRBJ2-3
cdr3_aa: ASKAASRYGTQY

v_call: TRBV6-6
d_call: TRBD1
j_call: TRBJ2-3
cdr3_aa: ASSSIAYRGSTDTQY

v_call: TRBV20-1
d_call: TRBD2
j_call: TRBJ2-1
cdr3_aa: SASGGDVYNEQF

v_call: TRBV2
d_call: -
j_call: TRBJ1-4
cdr3_aa: ASSTSTYEKLF

v_call: TRBV27
d_call: -
j_call: TRBJ1-1
cdr3_aa: ASSLSGGLNTEAF

v_call: TRBV6-5
d_call: TRBD2
j_call: -
cdr3_aa: ASSSGGAGYNEQY

v_call: TRBV27
d_call: TRBD1
j_call: TRBJ2-5
cdr3_aa: ASSLTRDRGGEQY

v_call: TRBV12-3/TRBV12-4
d_call: -
j_call: TRBJ2-6
cdr3_aa: ASSLSSRALGNVLT

v_call: TRBV9
d_call: TRBD2
j_call: TRBJ2-7
cdr3_aa: ASSVGASGAYEQY

v_call: TRBV5-1
d_call: -
j_call: TRBJ2-3
cdr3_aa: ASSLVVMTDTDTQY

v_call: TRBV24-1
d_call: -
j_call: TRBJ1-5
cdr3_aa: ATSVTGSRPQH

v_call: TRBV5-1
d_call: TRBD2
j_call: TRBJ2-1
cdr3_aa: ASSLYATSGRFNEQF

v_call: TRBV20-1
d_call: TRBD1
j_call: TRBJ2-1
cdr3_aa: SARPGTAINEQF